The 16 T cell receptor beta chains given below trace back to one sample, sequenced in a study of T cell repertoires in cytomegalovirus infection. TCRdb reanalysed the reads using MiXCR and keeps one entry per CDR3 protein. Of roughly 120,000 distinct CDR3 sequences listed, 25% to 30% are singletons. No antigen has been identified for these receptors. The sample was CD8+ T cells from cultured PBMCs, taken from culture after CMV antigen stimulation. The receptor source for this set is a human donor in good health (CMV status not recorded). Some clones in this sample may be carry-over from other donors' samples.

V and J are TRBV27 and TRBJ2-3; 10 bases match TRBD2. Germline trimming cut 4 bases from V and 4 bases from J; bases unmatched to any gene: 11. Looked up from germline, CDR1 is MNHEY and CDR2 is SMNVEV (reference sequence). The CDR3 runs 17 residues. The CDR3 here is CASSSRLVAGGADTQYF. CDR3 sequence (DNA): TGTGCCAGCAGTTCAAGGCTGGTAGCGGGGGGCGCAGATACGCAGTATTTT.

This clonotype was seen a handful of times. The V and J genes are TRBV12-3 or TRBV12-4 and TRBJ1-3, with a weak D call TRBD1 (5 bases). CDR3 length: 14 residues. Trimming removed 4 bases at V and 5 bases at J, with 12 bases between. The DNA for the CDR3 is TGTGCCAGCAGTTCCACAGGAGTTAGAAACACCATATATTTT. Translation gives CASSSTGVRNTIYF.

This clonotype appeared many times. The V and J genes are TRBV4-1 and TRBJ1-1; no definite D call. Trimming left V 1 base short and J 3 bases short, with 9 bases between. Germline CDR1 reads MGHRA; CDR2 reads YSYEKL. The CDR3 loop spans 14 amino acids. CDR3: CASSQASDYTEAFF. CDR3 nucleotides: TGCGCCAGCAGCCAAGCTTCTGATTACACTGAAGCTTTCTTT.

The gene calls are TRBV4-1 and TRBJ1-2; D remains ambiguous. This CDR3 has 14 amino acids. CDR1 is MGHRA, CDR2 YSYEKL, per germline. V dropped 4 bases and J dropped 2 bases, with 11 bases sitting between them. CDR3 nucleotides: TGCGCCAGCAGCCTCACTCCGGGAAACTATGGCTACACCTTC. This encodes CASSLTPGNYGYTF.

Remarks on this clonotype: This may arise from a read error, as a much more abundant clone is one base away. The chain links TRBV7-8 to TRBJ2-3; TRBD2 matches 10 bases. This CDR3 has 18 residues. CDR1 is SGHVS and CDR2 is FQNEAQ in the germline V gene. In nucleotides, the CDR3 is TGTGCCGGCAGCTCCATAGCCGGGACTAGCGATAGCACAGATACGCAGTATTTT. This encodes CAGSSIAGTSDSTDTQYF.

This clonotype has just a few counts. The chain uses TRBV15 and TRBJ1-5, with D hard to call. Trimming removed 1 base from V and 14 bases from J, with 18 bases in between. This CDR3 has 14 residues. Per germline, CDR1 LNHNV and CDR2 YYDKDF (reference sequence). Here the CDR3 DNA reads TGTGCCACCAGCAGAGTCTCCCTCGGAGCCGCAAAGCATTTT. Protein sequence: CATSRVSLGAAKHF.

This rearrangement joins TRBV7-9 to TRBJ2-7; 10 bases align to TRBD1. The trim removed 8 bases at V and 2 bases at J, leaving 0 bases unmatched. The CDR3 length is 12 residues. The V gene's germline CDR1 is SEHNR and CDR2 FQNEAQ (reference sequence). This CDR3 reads CASGQGAYEQYF. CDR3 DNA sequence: TGTGCCAGCGGACAGGGGGCCTACGAGCAGTACTTC.

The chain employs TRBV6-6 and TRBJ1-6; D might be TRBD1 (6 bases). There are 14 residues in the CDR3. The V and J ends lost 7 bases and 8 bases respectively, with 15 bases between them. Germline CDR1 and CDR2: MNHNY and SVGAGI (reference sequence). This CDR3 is CASTLTSGDSPLHF. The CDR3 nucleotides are TGTGCCAGCACCCTTACTTCAGGGGATTCACCCCTCCACTTT.

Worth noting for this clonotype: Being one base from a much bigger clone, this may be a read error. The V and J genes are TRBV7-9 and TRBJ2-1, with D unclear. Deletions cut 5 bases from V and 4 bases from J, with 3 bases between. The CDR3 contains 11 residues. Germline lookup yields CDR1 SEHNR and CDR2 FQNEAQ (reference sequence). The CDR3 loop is CASSEYNEQFF. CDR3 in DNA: TGTGCCAGCAGCGAATACAATGAGCAGTTCTTC.

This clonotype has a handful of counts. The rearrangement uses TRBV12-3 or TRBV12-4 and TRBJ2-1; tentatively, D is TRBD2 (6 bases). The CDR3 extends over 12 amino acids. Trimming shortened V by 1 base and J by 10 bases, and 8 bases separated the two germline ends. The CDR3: CASSLGGAEQFF. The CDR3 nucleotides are TGTGCCAGCAGTTTAGGCGGGGCCGAGCAGTTCTTC.

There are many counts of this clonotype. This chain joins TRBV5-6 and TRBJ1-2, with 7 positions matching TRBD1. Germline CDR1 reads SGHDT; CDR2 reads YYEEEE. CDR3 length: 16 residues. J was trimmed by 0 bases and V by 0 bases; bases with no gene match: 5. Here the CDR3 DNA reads TGTGCCAGCAGCTTGGAGGGGGCGCCAGCTAACTATGGCTACACCTTC. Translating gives CASSLEGAPANYGYTF.

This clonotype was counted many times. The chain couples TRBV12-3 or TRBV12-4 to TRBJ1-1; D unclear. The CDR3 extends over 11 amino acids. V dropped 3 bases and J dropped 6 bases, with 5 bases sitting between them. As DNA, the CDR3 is TGTGCCAGCAGTTTGGGCGCTGAAGCTTTCTTT. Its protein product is CASSLGAEAFF.

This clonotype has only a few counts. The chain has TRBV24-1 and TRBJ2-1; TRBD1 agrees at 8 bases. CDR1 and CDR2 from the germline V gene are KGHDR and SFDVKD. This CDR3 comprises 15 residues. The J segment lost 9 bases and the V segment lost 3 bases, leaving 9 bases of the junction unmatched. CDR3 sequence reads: CATSDDGQGNLEQFF. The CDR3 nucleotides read TGTGCCACCAGTGATGACGGACAGGGCAATCTTGAGCAGTTCTTC.

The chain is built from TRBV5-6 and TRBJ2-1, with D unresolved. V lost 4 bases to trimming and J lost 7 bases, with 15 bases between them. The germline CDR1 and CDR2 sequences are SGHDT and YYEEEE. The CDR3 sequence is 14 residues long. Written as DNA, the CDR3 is TGTGCCAGCAGCCAAGGCGCCCGCTTGAATGAGCAGTTCTTC. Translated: CASSQGARLNEQFF.

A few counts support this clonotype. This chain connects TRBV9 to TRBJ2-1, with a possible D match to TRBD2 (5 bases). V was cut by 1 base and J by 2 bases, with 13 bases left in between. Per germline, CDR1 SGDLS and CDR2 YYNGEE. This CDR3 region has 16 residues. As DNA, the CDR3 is TGTGCCAGCAGCGTACTTGACGGGGAAGCCTACAATGAGCAGTTCTTC. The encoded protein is CASSVLDGEAYNEQFF.

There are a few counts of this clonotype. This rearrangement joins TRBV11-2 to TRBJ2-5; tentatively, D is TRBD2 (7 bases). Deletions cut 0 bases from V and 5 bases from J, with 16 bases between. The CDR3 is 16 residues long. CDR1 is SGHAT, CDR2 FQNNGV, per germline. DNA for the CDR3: TGTGCCAGCAGCTTAGACGTAGGACTAGGGGGTGAGACCCAGTACTTC. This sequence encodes CASSLDVGLGGETQYF.